This paragraph reports one TCR beta chain. Its matching antigen is unknown. This specimen comes from a study of T cell responses to AZD1222 COVID-19 vaccine. Study details: Second-dose intervals near 4 or 12 weeks were combined.

Findings and limits, study-wide: Among the donors, most were white British and more were female, and clonal diversity was possibly underestimated.

Only in-frame clones appear in the TCRdb table, and some are missing; sequencing was by immunoSEQ multiplex PCR. The sample lists 150,000 to 200,000 clones; around 90% were seen once. This sequence originates from an adult in good health. The sample consisted of peripheral blood, taken on day 0 of AZD1222 vaccination.

In DNA form, the CDR3 reads TGTGCCAGCAGCCTCGACAGGGACTATGGCTACACCTTC. It yields the protein CASSLDRDYGYTF. V usage is TRBV5-6 and J usage is TRBJ1-2; 7 positions agree with TRBD1. CDR3 length: 13 amino acids. Germline CDR1 and CDR2: SGHDT and YYEEEE. V lost 4 bases and J lost 3; bases outside the gene matches: 3.